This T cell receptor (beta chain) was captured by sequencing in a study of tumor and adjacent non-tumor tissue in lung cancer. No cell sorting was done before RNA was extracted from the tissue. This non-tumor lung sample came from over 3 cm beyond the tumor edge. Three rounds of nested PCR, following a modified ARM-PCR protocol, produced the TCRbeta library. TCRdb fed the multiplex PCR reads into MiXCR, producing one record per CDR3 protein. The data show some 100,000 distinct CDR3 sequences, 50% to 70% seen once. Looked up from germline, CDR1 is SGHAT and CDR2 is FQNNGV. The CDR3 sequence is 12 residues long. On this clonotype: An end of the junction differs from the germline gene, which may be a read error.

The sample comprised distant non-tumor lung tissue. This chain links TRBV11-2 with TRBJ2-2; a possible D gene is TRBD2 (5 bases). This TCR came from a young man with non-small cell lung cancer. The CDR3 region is CANSLSAGEMFF. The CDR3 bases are TGTGCCAACAGCTTAAGTGCCGGGGAGATGTTTTTT. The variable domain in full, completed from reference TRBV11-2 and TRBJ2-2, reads EAGVAQSPRYKIIEKRQSVAFWCNPISGHATLYWYQQILGQGPKLLIQFQNNGVVDDSQLPKDRFSAERLKGVDSTLKIQPAKLEDSAVYLCANSLSAGEMFFGEGSRLTVL.